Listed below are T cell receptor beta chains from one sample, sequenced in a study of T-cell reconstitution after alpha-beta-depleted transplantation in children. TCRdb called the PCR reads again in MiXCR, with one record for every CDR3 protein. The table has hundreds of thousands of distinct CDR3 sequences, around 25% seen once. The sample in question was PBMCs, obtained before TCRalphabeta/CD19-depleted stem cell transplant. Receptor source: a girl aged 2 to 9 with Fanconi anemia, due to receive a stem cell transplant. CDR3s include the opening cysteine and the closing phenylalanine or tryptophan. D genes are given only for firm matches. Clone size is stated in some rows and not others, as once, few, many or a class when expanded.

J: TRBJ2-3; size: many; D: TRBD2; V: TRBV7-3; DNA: TGTGCCAGCAGCTTATATGCCGGACTAGCGGGAGGCACAGATACGCAGTATTTT; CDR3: CASSLYAGLAGGTDTQYF
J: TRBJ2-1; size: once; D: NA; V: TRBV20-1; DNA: TGCAGTGCTAGAGGTAGCCGGGGCGCCTACAATGAGCAGTTCTTC; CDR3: CSARGSRGAYNEQFF
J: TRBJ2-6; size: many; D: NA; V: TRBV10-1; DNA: TGCGCCAGCAGTTCCCCTGGGGCCAACGTCCTGACTTTC; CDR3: CASSSPGANVLTF
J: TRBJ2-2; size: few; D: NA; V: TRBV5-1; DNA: TGCGCCAGCAGCCCTCCGGGACGGCAGTACACCGGGGAGCTGTTTTTT; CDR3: CASSPPGRQYTGELFF
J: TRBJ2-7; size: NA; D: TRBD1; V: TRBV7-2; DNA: TGTGCCAGCAGCTTAGTCGGGACAGCGTACGAGCAGTACTTC; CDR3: CASSLVGTAYEQYF
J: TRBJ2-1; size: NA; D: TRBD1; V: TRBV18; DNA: TGTGCCAGCTCACCGCGCGGTAAAGGGGGCCATGAGCAGTTCTTC; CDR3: CASSPRGKGGHEQFF
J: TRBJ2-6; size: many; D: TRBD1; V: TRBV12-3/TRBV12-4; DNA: TGTGCCAGCAGTCTACGGACAGGCTCTACGGTCGGGGCCAACGTCCTGACTTTC; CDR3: CASSLRTGSTVGANVLTF
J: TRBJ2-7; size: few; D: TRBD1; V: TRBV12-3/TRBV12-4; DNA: TGTGCCAGTTCCGGGACAGTGTTTTCCTACGAGCAGTACTTC; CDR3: CASSGTVFSYEQYF
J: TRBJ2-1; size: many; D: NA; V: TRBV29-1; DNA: TGCAGCGTTGGAGATCGTGGGCGGACGGAGCAGTTCTTC; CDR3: CSVGDRGRTEQFF
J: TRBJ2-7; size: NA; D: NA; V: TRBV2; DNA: TGTGCCAGCAGCGGGCTAGATTACTACGAGCAGTACTTC; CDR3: CASSGLDYYEQYF
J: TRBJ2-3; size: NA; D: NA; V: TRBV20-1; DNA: TGCAGTGCTAGAGATCCGCGGGGATGGACAGATACGCAGTATTTT; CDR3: CSARDPRGWTDTQYF
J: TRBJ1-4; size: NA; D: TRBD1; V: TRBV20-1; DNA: TGCAGTGCAGGAGGGACAGGGGAAAATGAAAAACTGTTTTTT; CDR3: CSAGGTGENEKLFF
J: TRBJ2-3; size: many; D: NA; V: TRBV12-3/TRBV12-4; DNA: TGTGCCAGCAGCCCCAAGATCAACACGGATACGCAGTATTTT; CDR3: CASSPKINTDTQYF
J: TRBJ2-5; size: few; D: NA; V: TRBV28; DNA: TGTGCCAGCAGTTTGCAGGGCCGATTCTTACAAGAGACCCAGTACTTC; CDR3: CASSLQGRFLQETQYF
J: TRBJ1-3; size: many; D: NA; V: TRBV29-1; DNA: TGCAGCGCTAAGGGGTTATCTGGAAACACCATATATTTT; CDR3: CSAKGLSGNTIYF
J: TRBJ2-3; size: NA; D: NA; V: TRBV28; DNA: TGTGCCAGCAAGGCGAGACCGGGACTTCACACAGATACGCAGTATTTT; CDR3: CASKARPGLHTDTQYF
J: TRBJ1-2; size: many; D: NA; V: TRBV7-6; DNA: TGTGCCAGCAGCGAAGCCGGGAGCAAGGGAGGCTACACCTTC; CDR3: CASSEAGSKGGYTF
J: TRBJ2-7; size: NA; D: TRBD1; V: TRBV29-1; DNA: TGCAGCGTTCGCCTCACAGGGGGCTCCTACGAGCAGTACTTC; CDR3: CSVRLTGGSYEQYF
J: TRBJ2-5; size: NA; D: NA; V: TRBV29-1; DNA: TGCAGCGTCCGACAGCTAAAAGAGACCCAGTACTTC; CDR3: CSVRQLKETQYF
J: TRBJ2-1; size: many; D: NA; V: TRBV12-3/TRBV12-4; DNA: TGTGCCAGCAGTTTAAGGGGGAGCCAGATCAATGAGCAGTTCTTC; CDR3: CASSLRGSQINEQFF
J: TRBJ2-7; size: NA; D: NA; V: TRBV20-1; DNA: TGCAGTGCTAGAAAAATAGAGACCTACGAGCAGTACTTC; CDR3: CSARKIETYEQYF
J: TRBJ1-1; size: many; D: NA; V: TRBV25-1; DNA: TGTGCCAGCAGTGAGCAGGGGTTGAGCACTGAAGCTTTCTTT; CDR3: CASSEQGLSTEAFF
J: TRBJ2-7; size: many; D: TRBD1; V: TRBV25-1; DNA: TGTGCCAGCAGTAATACAGGGGGCGTGCGCTACGAGCAGTACTTC; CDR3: CASSNTGGVRYEQYF
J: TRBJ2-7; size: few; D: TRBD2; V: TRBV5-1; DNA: TGCGCCAGCAGCACAAATAGCGGGAGGGGTGGCGAGCAGTACTTC; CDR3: CASSTNSGRGGEQYF
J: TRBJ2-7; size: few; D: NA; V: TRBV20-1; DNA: TGCAGTGCGGACCGGTCCTACGAGCAGTACTTC; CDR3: CSADRSYEQYF
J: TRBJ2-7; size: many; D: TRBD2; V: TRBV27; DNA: TGTGCCAGCAGTTTAAACGCGGGAGGTCCCTACGAGCAGTACTTC; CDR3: CASSLNAGGPYEQYF
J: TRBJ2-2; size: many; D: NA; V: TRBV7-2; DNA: TGTGCCAGCAGCTTAGTTCTAGCGCGCGGGGAGCTGTTTTTT; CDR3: CASSLVLARGELFF
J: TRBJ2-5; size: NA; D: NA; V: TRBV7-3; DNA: TGTGCCAGCAGCTTGACGGACCGGGAGACCCAGTACTTC; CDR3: CASSLTDRETQYF
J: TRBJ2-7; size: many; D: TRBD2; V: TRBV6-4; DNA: TGTGCCAGCAGACAGGGGGAAGGACTAGCGGGAATCTTC; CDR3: CASRQGEGLAGIF
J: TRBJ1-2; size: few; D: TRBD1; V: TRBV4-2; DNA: TGTGCCAGCAGCCAAGAGGGCGACAGGGGATATTACGGCTACACCTTC; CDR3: CASSQEGDRGYYGYTF
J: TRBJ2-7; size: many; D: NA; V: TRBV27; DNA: TGTGCCAGCAGTTACAGCTCCAACTACGAGCAGTACTTC; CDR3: CASSYSSNYEQYF
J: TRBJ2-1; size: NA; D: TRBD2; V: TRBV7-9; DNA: TGTGCCAGCAGTTTTACTAGCGGGGAACATAATGAGCAGTTCTTC; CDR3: CASSFTSGEHNEQFF
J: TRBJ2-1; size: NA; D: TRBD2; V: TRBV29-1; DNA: TGCAGCGTTGGGGCGGTAGCGGGGGACTACAATGAGCAGTTCTTC; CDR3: CSVGAVAGDYNEQFF
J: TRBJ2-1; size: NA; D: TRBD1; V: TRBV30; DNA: TGTGCCTGGAGTCCCCGGACAGGAGTTTACAATGAGCAGTTCTTC; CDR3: CAWSPRTGVYNEQFF
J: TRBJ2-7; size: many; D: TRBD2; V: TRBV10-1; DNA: TGCGCCAGCAGTGAGTCGATCGATAGCGGGAACTACGAGCAGTACTTC; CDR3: CASSESIDSGNYEQYF
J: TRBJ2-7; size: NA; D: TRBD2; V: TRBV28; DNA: TGTGCCAGCAGCTATCCGGGACTAGCGGAGCTAAAGTACTTC; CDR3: CASSYPGLAELKYF
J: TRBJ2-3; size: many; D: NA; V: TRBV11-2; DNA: TGTGCCAGCAGCTTAGCGGGCTCCTGGGATACGCAGTATTTT; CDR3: CASSLAGSWDTQYF
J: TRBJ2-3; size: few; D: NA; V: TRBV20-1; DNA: TGCAGTGCTAGATCAGACCGCGCGGATACGCAGTATTTT; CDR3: CSARSDRADTQYF
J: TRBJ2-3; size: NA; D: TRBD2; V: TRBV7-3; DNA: TGTGCCACCAAACGGACTAGCGGTCTCACAGATACGCAGTATTTT; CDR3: CATKRTSGLTDTQYF
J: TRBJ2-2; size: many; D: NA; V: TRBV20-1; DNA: TGCAGTGCTCCTTCCGACAGGTTGTTCACCGGGGAGCTGTTTTTT; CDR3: CSAPSDRLFTGELFF
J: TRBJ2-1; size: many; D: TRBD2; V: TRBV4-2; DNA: TGTGCCAGCAGCCCTAAAGGGGGACTAGCGGGCATCTCCTACAATGAGCAGTTCTTC; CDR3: CASSPKGGLAGISYNEQFF
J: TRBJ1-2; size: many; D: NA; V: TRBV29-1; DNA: TGCAGCGTTGAAAGGTCAGGGGCGGGCGGCTACACCTTC; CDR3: CSVERSGAGGYTF
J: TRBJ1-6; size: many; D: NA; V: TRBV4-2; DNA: TGTGCCAGCAGCCAAGAAGGGAAGGGTTATTCACCCCTCCACTTT; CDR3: CASSQEGKGYSPLHF
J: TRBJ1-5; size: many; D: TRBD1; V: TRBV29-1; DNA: TGCAGCGTTGGTGACAGGGAGAGCAATCAGCCCCAGCATTTT; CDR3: CSVGDRESNQPQHF
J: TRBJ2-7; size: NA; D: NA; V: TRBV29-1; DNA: TGCAGCGTCGCGGGATTGCGGATGGGTTTGGACGAGCAGTACTTC; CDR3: CSVAGLRMGLDEQYF
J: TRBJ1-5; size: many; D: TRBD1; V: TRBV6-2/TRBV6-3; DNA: TGTGCCAGCAGTACCTCAGGGGGCGCGGATCAGCCCCAGCATTTT; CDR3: CASSTSGGADQPQHF
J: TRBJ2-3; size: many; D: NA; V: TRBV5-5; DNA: TGTGCCAGCAGCTTGATACCTTCTTCTAGCACAGATACGCAGTATTTT; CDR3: CASSLIPSSSTDTQYF
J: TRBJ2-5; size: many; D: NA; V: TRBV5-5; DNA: TGTGCCAGCAGCTTACAGCAAGAGACCCAGTACTTC; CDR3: CASSLQQETQYF
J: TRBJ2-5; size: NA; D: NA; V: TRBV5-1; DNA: TGCGCCAGCAGCTCGCAGTCGACCCAAGAGACCCAGTACTTC; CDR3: CASSSQSTQETQYF
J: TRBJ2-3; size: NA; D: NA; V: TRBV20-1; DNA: TGCAGTGCTAGAGCTCCGGACTATTCAGATACGCAGTATTTT; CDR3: CSARAPDYSDTQYF